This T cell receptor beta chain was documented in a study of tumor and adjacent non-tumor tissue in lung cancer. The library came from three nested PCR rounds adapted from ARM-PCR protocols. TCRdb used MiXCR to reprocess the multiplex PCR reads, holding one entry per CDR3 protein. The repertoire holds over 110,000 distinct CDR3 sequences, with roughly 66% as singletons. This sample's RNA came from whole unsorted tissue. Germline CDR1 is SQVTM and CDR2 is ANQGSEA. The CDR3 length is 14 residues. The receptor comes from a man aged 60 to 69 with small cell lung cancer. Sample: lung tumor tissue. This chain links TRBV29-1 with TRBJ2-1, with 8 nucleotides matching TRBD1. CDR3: CIAPRQGIINEQFF. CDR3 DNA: TGCATCGCGCCCAGACAGGGGATAATCAATGAGCAGTTCTTC.